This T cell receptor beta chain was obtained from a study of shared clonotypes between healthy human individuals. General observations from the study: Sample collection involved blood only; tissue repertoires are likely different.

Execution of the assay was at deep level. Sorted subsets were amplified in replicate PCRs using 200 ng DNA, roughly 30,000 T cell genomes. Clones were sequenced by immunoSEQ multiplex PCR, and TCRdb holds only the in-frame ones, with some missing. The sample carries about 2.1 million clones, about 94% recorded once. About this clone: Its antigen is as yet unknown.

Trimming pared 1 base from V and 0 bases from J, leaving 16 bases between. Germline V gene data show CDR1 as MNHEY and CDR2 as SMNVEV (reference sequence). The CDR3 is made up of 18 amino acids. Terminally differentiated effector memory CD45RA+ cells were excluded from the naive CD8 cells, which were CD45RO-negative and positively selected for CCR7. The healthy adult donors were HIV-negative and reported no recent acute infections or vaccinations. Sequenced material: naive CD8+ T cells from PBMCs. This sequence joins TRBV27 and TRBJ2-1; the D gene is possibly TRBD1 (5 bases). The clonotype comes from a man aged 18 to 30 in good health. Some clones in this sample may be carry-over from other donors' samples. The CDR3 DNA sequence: TGTGCCAGCAGTTTATTAACACCTACAGGTGTCTCCTACAATGAGCAGTTCTTC. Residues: CASSLLTPTGVSYNEQFF.